The TCR beta chain described here comes from a study of blood T cell repertoires in COVID-19. Per germline, CDR1 KGHSH and CDR2 LQKENI. This CDR3 is built from 11 residues. V was pared by 2 bases and J by 5 bases, with 3 bases between. Sequencing used immunoSEQ multiplex PCR; TCRdb keeps in-frame clones, though not all of them. Of under 300,000 clones listed, roughly 85% are singletons. The TCR was taken from a woman in her forties or fifties who had been exposed to COVID-19. The rearrangement links TRBV18 to TRBJ2-5; D not certain. Source material: PBMCs or T cells enriched from blood (not recorded which). CDR3 region: CASSPEETQYF. The CDR3 region has the DNA TGTGCCAGCTCACCAGAGGAGACCCAGTACTTC.